This T cell receptor (beta chain) was observed in a study of vaccination and CD4 T cells after COVID-19 (dated by TCRdb to between 2021 and 2022). Looking at the study overall: Convalescent patients had a positive SARS-CoV-2 result on nasal swab PCR, and of these patients, nine had mild disease and one had severe disease. Each participant got two doses of either the Pfizer-BioNTech BNT162b2 vaccine (n=8) or the Moderna mRNA-1273 vaccine (n=2). In about 11 COVID-19 convalescent patients and 4 infection-naive healthy vaccine recipients, the spike-specific CD4+ TCR repertoire before mRNA vaccination was compared with the repertoire after mRNA vaccination. Post-vaccine blood samples were taken a median of roughly 72 days after the second vaccine dose, with a range of about 14 to 241 days. As controls, cultures received a CEFX viral epitope pool (the positive control), an HIV-1 Nef peptide pool (the negative control), or no peptide at all. Culture stimuli were overlapping spike peptide pools from SARS-CoV-2 and from the common cold coronaviruses HCoV-NL63, HCoV-OC43 and HCoV-229E. In the convalescent cohort there were six males and four females, among whom were two Hispanic individuals, seven Caucasians, two Asians and one multiracial person. Post-COVID blood samples from convalescent patients were collected a median of roughly 100 days after diagnosis, with a range of roughly 30 to 170 days.

Notes on this clonotype: No antigen is known for it. No base qualities exist here, and no much larger clone lies one base off it.

Here is what the overall study found, with its caveats: Among convalescent patients, a median around 83% of the SARS-CoV-2-reactive clones seen after vaccination appeared only after vaccination, which suggests priming specific to the vaccine. Relatively few convalescent patients were included in the study, and early timepoints after natural infection were not analyzed. An increase in the median number of SARS-CoV-2-reactive clonotypes from some 20 after infection to a few dozen after vaccination was observed, but the change was not found to be significant. In convalescent patients, nearly all vaccine-specific clones (304 of 307) were found to be mono-reactive for SARS-CoV-2 spike rather than cross-reactive with common cold coronaviruses.

The treatment or condition label, read with the paper, signifies: roughly 10-day PBMC culture with coronavirus spike peptide pools or control peptides (ViraFEST assay). The study used the ViraFEST assay, which expanded antigen-specific T cells with peptide pools and then identified expanded clonotypes by TCR sequencing. The convalescent patients' positive SARS-CoV-2 PCR tests were from March to December 2020, which was before the Alpha, Beta and Delta variants emerged in the United States. Each well held around 1.9 million PBMCs cultured with around 10 ug/ml peptide pools in IMDM containing approximately 5% human AB serum and around 9 IU/ml IL-2. Half of the culture medium was replaced with fresh IL-2-containing medium on days 3 and 7. Once the cells had been in culture for roughly 10 days, the EasySep CD4+ T cell isolation kit was used to isolate CD4+ T cells by negative selection. Ficoll-Paque Plus gradient centrifugation was used to isolate PBMCs from whole blood, and the isolated PBMCs were then either used fresh or cryopreserved at -140C. Culture conditions were generally each tested in triplicate wells.

The library relied on PCR. At the Johns Hopkins FTIC core, DNA from the cultured CD4+ T cells underwent TCR sequencing with the Oncomine TCR Beta short-read assay. The QIAamp micro DNA kit was used to extract genomic DNA from the cultured CD4+ T cells. Oncomine TCR Beta libraries from cultured CD4+ T cells were pooled with unique dual indexes and sequenced on an Illumina iSeq 100. Per the source publication's procedure: Non-productive sequences were removed, and CDR3s that did not start with C, did not end with F or W, or were shorter than 7 amino acids were discarded. The MANAFEST web application identified antigen-specific clonotypes by comparing peptide-stimulated wells against reference wells and other culture wells. Positive clones required FDR below 0.05, an odds ratio above 5, and productive frequency above 0.1% in at least two of three replicate wells. Cross-reactive clonotypes were defined as significantly expanded in both SARS-CoV-2 spike wells and at least one common cold coronavirus spike condition. CDR3 homology was assessed with Levenshtein distances (stringdist) and unrooted phylogenetic trees (ape) in R version 3.6.1. Through fastp at Q25 and MiXCR, TCRdb rebuilt clones from the public reads, retaining in-frame beta chains. Identical CDR3 proteins give one entry, which carries the most common genes and DNA. The V and J calls come from TCRdb's annotation, not from the publication. For this sample the table gives around 10,000 distinct CDR3 sequences, of which around three fifths were detected only once. Clones ranked in the top ten supply over 15% of the sample.

The V end loses 2 bases and the J end loses 6 bases, and a stretch of 16 bases separates them. As encoded in the germline V gene, CDR1 is SQVTM while CDR2 is ANQGSEA. The CDR3 has 14 amino acids, counting the end cysteine and phenylalanine. CDR3 DNA is the only sequence kept; it has 42 bases, read in frame from the first base. The clonotype comes from a human donor who had recovered from COVID-19. Material: CD4+ T cells from blood, cultured in vitro. The chain employs TRBV29-1 and TRBJ1-2, with the D gene call left open. The bases are TGCAGCGTTGAACCCTCCGAGGGCTTAAATGGCTACACCTTC. Its coded protein is CSVEPSEGLNGYTF.